The source of this T cell receptor (beta chain) is a study of early T cells in non-severe SARS-CoV-2 infection. Looking at the study overall: The chains were unpaired, and the sequenced material was bulk RNA from unsorted whole blood. Whole-study results and caveats: VDJdb-based annotation leaned toward anti-spike CD8 responses and missed private and CD4 specificities.

The CDR3 contains 13 residues. The germline V gene encodes CDR1 LNHNV and CDR2 YYDKDF (reference sequence). This clonotype was detected ten times or more. Its antigen is unknown. The TCR library protocol was used to attach unique molecular identifiers. These identifiers were attached to individual cDNA molecules. TCRdb fed the 5' RACE reads into MiXCR, producing one record per CDR3 protein. The table shows over 45,000 distinct CDR3 sequences, with roughly 8% occurring only once. This TCR was sampled from an adult who was a healthcare worker with PCR-confirmed SARS-CoV-2 infection or an uninfected control (not recorded which). The V gene is TRBV15, the J gene TRBJ2-1; TRBD2 matches 7 bases. Here the sequenced sample was whole blood, taken at baseline. CDR3 loop: CGEGGTSYNEQFF. The CDR3 nucleotides read TGTGGAGAGGGAGGGACTTCCTACAATGAGCAGTTCTTC.